The sequence of this TCR beta chain was determined in a study of T-cell memory formation after mild COVID-19. Turning to the study itself: TCR clusters mostly belonged to single donors.

On this clonotype: As yet, its antigen is unknown.

Looked up from germline, CDR1 is SGHAT and CDR2 is FQNNGV. V gave up 2 bases and J gave up 0 bases, with 7 bases separating them. This CDR3 is 14 amino acids long. TCRdb analysed the 5' RACE reads with MiXCR anew, one entry per CDR3 protein. The repertoire consists of under 700,000 distinct CDR3 sequences, with about a fifth occurring once and the leading ten covering under 15%. Findings of the study overall: A balance of CD4 and CD8 characterized clones contracting day 15 to 85, whereas later expanders leaned CD4+.

This rearrangement joins TRBV11-2 to TRBJ1-1, with D uncertain. Sequencing used PBMCs or a T cell subset sorted from them (not recorded which). This clonotype was obtained from an adult woman who had mild COVID-19 (a few samples of this study predate the infection). Cell type and time point are not known. CDR3 in DNA: TGTGCCAGCAGCTTACAGACGGTGAACACTGAAGCTTTCTTT. Protein product: CASSLQTVNTEAFF.